The source of this T cell receptor beta chain is a study of blood T cell repertoires in COVID-19. Authors' analysis steps: Researchers report that nucleated cell counts were estimated from reference gene primer amplification. Libraries were prepared by immunoSEQ multiplex PCR; TCRdb keeps only in-frame clonotypes and omits some of them. The V and J calls and clone size are taken from that table; D and trimming were inferred from the DNA. There are tens of thousands of clones in the sample; approximately 80% occur only once, and around 2.3% lies in the top ten. Trimming removed 4 bases at V and 7 bases at J, with 11 bases between. There are 13 residues in the CDR3. Germline V gives CDR1 SNHLY, CDR2 FYNNEI.

Sequenced material: peripheral blood. This sequence joins TRBV2 and TRBJ2-1; a weak D match, TRBD2 (6 bases). The receptor was isolated from an elderly man with active or convalescent COVID-19. The CDR3 sequence is CASSGGRPNEQFF. CDR3 nucleotides: TGTGCCAGCAGTGGGGGGAGGCCAAATGAGCAGTTCTTC.